The 12 T cell receptor beta chains listed next were all sequenced from one sample in a study of cytotoxic CD8 clonotypes in ibrutinib-treated CLL. Repertoires were generated with immunoSEQ multiplex PCR, while TCRdb's copy carries only in-frame clones and drops some. The repertoire holds thousands of clones, with 60% to 80% as singletons. The source material was PBMCs, sampled before ibrutinib treatment. These receptors all stem from a human donor with chronic lymphocytic leukemia.

The CDR3 nucleotides are TGTGCCAGCAGCTTGAGCTCCTACGAGCAGTACTTC. This encodes CASSLSSYEQYF. V is TRBV5-6 and J is TRBJ2-7; D gene unclear. In germline, CDR1 is SGHDT, CDR2 YYEEEE. Deletions cut 1 base from V and 0 bases from J, with 2 bases between. The CDR3 is 12 residues long. The variable domain in full, completed from reference TRBV5-6 and TRBJ2-7, reads DAGVTQSPTHLIKTRGQQVTLRCSPKSGHDTVSWYQQALGQGPQFIFQYYEEEERQRGNFPDRFSGHQFPNYSSELNVNALLLGDSALYLCASSLSSYEQYFGPGTRLTVT.

This clone was recorded only once. This chain uses TRBV27 with TRBJ2-7; 7 bases line up with TRBD2. Germline V gene sequence: CDR1 MNHEY, CDR2 SMNVEV (reference sequence). The CDR3 contains 15 residues. V was pared by 3 bases and J by 0 bases, with 5 bases of the junction left unmatched. The CDR3 spells CASSFRLAASYEQYF. CDR3 nucleotide sequence: TGTGCCAGCAGTTTTAGGCTAGCGGCCTCCTACGAGCAGTACTTC.

The V call is TRBV10-3, the J call TRBJ1-6; no definite D call. V was clipped by 2 bases and J by 3 bases, with 8 bases between them. The CDR3 runs to 15 residues. Germline CDR1 and CDR2: ENHRY and SYGVKD. CDR3 sequence (DNA): TGTGCCATCAGTGAGCCTGGCTTCTATAATTCACCCCTCCACTTT. As protein: CAISEPGFYNSPLHF.

V usage is TRBV2 and J usage is TRBJ2-3, with D possibly TRBD1 on 5 matching bases. Germline V gives CDR1 SNHLY, CDR2 FYNNEI. The CDR3 is 15 residues long. Trimming took 6 bases from V and 0 from J, leaving 13 bases between them. Written as DNA, the CDR3 is TGTGCCAGCAGCCTCGGACACTCTAGCACAGATACGCAGTATTTT. This gives the protein CASSLGHSSTDTQYF.

The chain joins TRBV2 to TRBJ2-7; TRBD1 aligns across 7 bases. V trimming: 7 bases; J trimming: 3 bases; junction bases outside the gene matches: 9. The germline gives CDR1 SNHLY, CDR2 FYNNEI. This CDR3 spans 14 amino acids. The CDR3 region has the DNA TGTGCCAGCAAGCCGGACAGGCTTCTCTACGAGCAGTACTTC. Protein sequence: CASKPDRLLYEQYF.

The chain uses TRBV5-1 and TRBJ2-1, with 11 bases that match TRBD2. With V trimmed by 0 bases and J by 7 bases, 3 bases remained unmatched. Germline CDR1 SGHRS, CDR2 YFSETQ. The CDR3 length is 15 residues. CDR3 sequence (DNA): TGCGCCAGCAGCTTGGGGTCTAGCGGGAGGAATGAGCAGTTCTTC. Translated: CASSLGSSGRNEQFF.

This clone was detected a few times. The chain uses TRBV28 and TRBJ1-1; TRBD1 agrees at 10 bases. V was pared by 2 bases and J by 3 bases, with 6 bases of the junction left unmatched. CDR3 length: 16 amino acids. CDR1 and CDR2 from the germline V gene are MDHEN and SYDVKM. CDR3 residues: CASSLDRGRMDTEAFF. DNA for the CDR3: TGTGCCAGCAGTTTAGACAGGGGGCGTATGGACACTGAAGCTTTCTTT.

This chain links TRBV6-5 with TRBJ2-1; 7 bases are a match to TRBD2. From germline, CDR1 is MNHEY and CDR2 SVGAGI. The V and J ends lost 10 bases and 2 bases, in that order; junction bases with no gene match: 8. The CDR3 length is 14 residues. In DNA, the CDR3 is TGTGCCACCCAGGGTGCGGGGGCCTACAATGAGCAGTTCTTC. Translated, it gives CATQGAGAYNEQFF.

The chain employs TRBV10-2 and TRBJ2-1; TRBD2 matches 8 bases. Losses at the gene ends were 8 bases for V and 6 bases for J; bases not matched to a gene: 3. CDR3 length: 12 residues. Germline values: CDR1 WSHSY, CDR2 SAAADI. CDR3 bases: TGCGCCAGCCGTACTAGCGGCAATGAGCAGTTCTTC. Translating it yields CASRTSGNEQFF.

This clone counts as medium-sized. The chain combines TRBV4-3 with TRBJ2-7; TRBD2 matches 9 bases. Trimming took 2 bases from V and 6 from J; bases not matched to a gene: 11. The CDR3 is 16 amino acids. The germline V gene has CDR1 LGHNA and CDR2 YSLEER. The CDR3: CASSQRAGGMTSEQYF. CDR3 DNA: TGCGCCAGCAGCCAACGAGCGGGGGGTATGACGAGCGAGCAGTACTTC.

The chain is built from TRBV2 and TRBJ1-2; TRBD1 agrees at 10 bases. Germline V gene data show CDR1 as SNHLY and CDR2 as FYNNEI. CDR3 length equals 15 residues. J was trimmed by 4 bases and V by 6 bases; bases with no gene match: 8. The CDR3 DNA follows: TGTGCCAGCAGCGTGGGACAGGGGTACCCCTATGGCTACACCTTC. Translated: CASSVGQGYPYGYTF. Full variable domain (missing parts from reference TRBV2 and TRBJ1-2): EPEVTQTPSHQVTQMGQEVILRCVPISNHLYFYWYRQILGQKVEFLVSFYNNEISEKSEIFDDQFSVERPDGSNFTLKIRSTKLEDSAMYFCASSVGQGYPYGYTFGSGTRLTVV.

This clone was counted once. The chain combines TRBV7-3 with TRBJ2-2, with a tentative D call TRBD1 (6 bases). The CDR3 has 15 amino acids. V was cut by 3 bases and J by 4 bases, with 12 bases left in between. The germline V gene has CDR1 SGHTA and CDR2 FQGTGA. CDR3: CASSFLGASTGELFF. CDR3 DNA sequence: TGTGCCAGCAGCTTTCTGGGGGCCAGCACCGGGGAGCTGTTTTTT.